These T cell receptor beta chains were read from a single sample in a study of blood T cells in healthy people across ages. TCRdb processed the 5' RACE reads anew with MiXCR; each CDR3 protein has one entry. The sample carries hundreds of thousands of distinct CDR3 sequences, 47% recorded once. Source material: blood. The receptors here all came from a man aged 80 or over in good health. CDR3s include the opening cysteine and the closing phenylalanine or tryptophan. The order of the fields is D gene, clone size, J gene, V gene, CDR3 DNA, CDR3 protein. D genes are given only for firm matches. Size values are once, few and many counts, or a class for expanded clones, and some rows have none.

D gene: TRBD1
clone size: .
J gene: TRBJ2-1
V gene: TRBV7-6
CDR3 DNA: TGTGCCAGCAGTTCTCGACCCCCCGGGACAGGGGATCGTCATGAGCAGTTCTTC
CDR3 protein: CASSSRPPGTGDRHEQFF

D gene: .
clone size: .
J gene: TRBJ1-4
V gene: TRBV7-6
CDR3 DNA: TGTGCCAGCAGCTTAGCGGGGGGAGTGGGTGAAAAACTGTTTTTT
CDR3 protein: CASSLAGGVGEKLFF

D gene: .
clone size: many
J gene: TRBJ2-3
V gene: TRBV29-1
CDR3 DNA: TGCAGCGTTGCTACTCGGCAGGTTGATACGCAGTATTTT
CDR3 protein: CSVATRQVDTQYF

D gene: .
clone size: .
J gene: TRBJ1-6
V gene: TRBV10-3
CDR3 DNA: TGTGCCATCAGTGAAGAGGGTTCTTATAATTCACCCCTCCACTTT
CDR3 protein: CAISEEGSYNSPLHF

D gene: .
clone size: many
J gene: TRBJ2-7
V gene: TRBV6-1
CDR3 DNA: TGTGCCAGCAGCCACATGGGGGGAACCGGGAAAATTTACGAGCAGTACTTC
CDR3 protein: CASSHMGGTGKIYEQYF

D gene: TRBD2
clone size: few
J gene: TRBJ2-1
V gene: TRBV2
CDR3 DNA: TGTGCCAGCACCCCTTTAGGGACTAGCAATGAGCAGTTCTTC
CDR3 protein: CASTPLGTSNEQFF

D gene: .
clone size: .
J gene: TRBJ2-5
V gene: TRBV7-9
CDR3 DNA: TGTGCCAGCAGATCAGGGGCGAAGACCCAGTACTTC
CDR3 protein: CASRSGAKTQYF

D gene: TRBD1
clone size: .
J gene: TRBJ2-1
V gene: TRBV24-1
CDR3 DNA: TGTGCCACCGCAGCCCGGACAGGGTCTTTCGGTGAGCAGTTCTTC
CDR3 protein: CATAARTGSFGEQFF

D gene: .
clone size: once
J gene: TRBJ2-7
V gene: TRBV5-5
CDR3 DNA: TGTGCCAGCAGCTTGGCCACGGGGTGCGAGCAGTACTTC
CDR3 protein: CASSLATGCEQYF

D gene: TRBD2
clone size: many
J gene: TRBJ2-5
V gene: TRBV6-5
CDR3 DNA: TGTGCCAGCAGGGGGACTAGTAAAGAGACCCAGTACTTC
CDR3 protein: CASRGTSKETQYF

D gene: .
clone size: .
J gene: TRBJ1-5
V gene: TRBV12-3/TRBV12-4
CDR3 DNA: TGTGCCAGCAGTTTGCTTAGCCAGCCCCAGCATTTT
CDR3 protein: CASSLLSQPQHF

D gene: .
clone size: many
J gene: TRBJ2-1
V gene: TRBV29-1
CDR3 DNA: TGCAGCGTTGGGGGGCTTCCAGCGGGGCTTTACAATGAGCAGTTCTTC
CDR3 protein: CSVGGLPAGLYNEQFF

D gene: TRBD1
clone size: few
J gene: TRBJ1-2
V gene: TRBV20-1
CDR3 DNA: TGCAGTGCTAGTAGGGCAGGGGGTTTTTATGGCTACACCTTC
CDR3 protein: CSASRAGGFYGYTF

D gene: TRBD2
clone size: .
J gene: TRBJ2-1
V gene: TRBV7-2
CDR3 DNA: TGTGCCAGCAGCCCGGGACTAGCGGGGGTATTGGATGAGCAGTTCTTC
CDR3 protein: CASSPGLAGVLDEQFF

D gene: TRBD2
clone size: .
J gene: TRBJ2-5
V gene: TRBV20-1
CDR3 DNA: TGCAGTGCTAGAGACCTGCGACTAGCGGGGTGGGAGACCCAGTACTTC
CDR3 protein: CSARDLRLAGWETQYF

D gene: .
clone size: few
J gene: TRBJ1-2
V gene: TRBV20-1
CDR3 DNA: TGCAGTGCTAGAGATCGTTACGGGACGGAGCATTATGGCTACACCTTC
CDR3 protein: CSARDRYGTEHYGYTF

D gene: .
clone size: .
J gene: TRBJ1-6
V gene: TRBV12-3/TRBV12-4
CDR3 DNA: TGTGCCAGCAGTGACGGTATTTCACCCCTCCACTTT
CDR3 protein: CASSDGISPLHF

D gene: .
clone size: .
J gene: TRBJ2-7
V gene: TRBV7-2
CDR3 DNA: TGTGCCAGCAGCTTACGGGCCTCGGGTAAATTCGACGAGCAGTACTTC
CDR3 protein: CASSLRASGKFDEQYF

D gene: .
clone size: few
J gene: TRBJ2-3
V gene: TRBV7-3
CDR3 DNA: TGTGCCAGCAGCTTAATAGGTTTGTCAGATACGCAGTATTTT
CDR3 protein: CASSLIGLSDTQYF

D gene: .
clone size: .
J gene: TRBJ1-2
V gene: TRBV27
CDR3 DNA: TGTGCCAGCAGTTTTTGGGGGGGGTCCGGAAACTATGGCTACACCTTC
CDR3 protein: CASSFWGGSGNYGYTF

D gene: .
clone size: .
J gene: TRBJ2-3
V gene: TRBV11-2
CDR3 DNA: TGTGCCAGCGTCATAAGGGGCCAAGAGACAGATACGCAGTATTTT
CDR3 protein: CASVIRGQETDTQYF

D gene: TRBD1
clone size: .
J gene: TRBJ1-2
V gene: TRBV2
CDR3 DNA: TGTGCCAGCAGTGAAAGGAGGGACAGGGTATATGGCTACACCTTC
CDR3 protein: CASSERRDRVYGYTF

D gene: .
clone size: .
J gene: TRBJ1-2
V gene: TRBV24-1
CDR3 DNA: TGTGCCACCAGTGATTACCAGGGAGGCTACACCTTC
CDR3 protein: CATSDYQGGYTF

D gene: .
clone size: .
J gene: TRBJ2-2
V gene: TRBV28
CDR3 DNA: TGTGCCAGCAGTATAGGTGGGACCGGGGAGCTGTTTTTT
CDR3 protein: CASSIGGTGELFF

D gene: .
clone size: .
J gene: TRBJ1-4
V gene: TRBV7-2
CDR3 DNA: TGTGCCAGCAGCCGTCGGACACCTGAAAAACTGTTTTTT
CDR3 protein: CASSRRTPEKLFF

D gene: TRBD2
clone size: many
J gene: TRBJ2-3
V gene: TRBV6-6
CDR3 DNA: TGTGCCAGCAGTTATCGCGGGAGCGGTACAGATACGCAGTATTTT
CDR3 protein: CASSYRGSGTDTQYF

D gene: .
clone size: few
J gene: TRBJ2-7
V gene: TRBV7-2
CDR3 DNA: TGTGCCAGCAGCCGGACAGATACCTACGAGCAGTACTTC
CDR3 protein: CASSRTDTYEQYF

D gene: .
clone size: once
J gene: TRBJ2-5
V gene: TRBV28
CDR3 DNA: TGTGCCAGCAGTTTACGGTCCGGGATTGCCAGGACCCAGTACTTC
CDR3 protein: CASSLRSGIARTQYF